A selection of T cell receptor beta chains follows, all from one sample in a study of blood T cell repertoires in COVID-19. Sequencing used immunoSEQ multiplex PCR; TCRdb keeps in-frame clones, though not all of them. The sample consists of roughly 240,000 clones, approximately 90% of them appearing once. The sample was PBMCs or T cells enriched from blood (not recorded which). The receptors come from a woman aged 40 to 49 with acute COVID-19. Each CDR3 is given with its conserved first and last residue. The size of a clone is reported for some rows only, either as once, few or many, or as a class for expanded clones.

J,length,V,size,CDR3
TRBJ1-4,15,TRBV11-2,NA,CASSLGWQGGEKLFF
TRBJ1-1,15,TRBV14,once,CASSQGGTMNTEAFF
TRBJ2-1,15,TRBV2,NA,CASRSGQGIPNEQFF
TRBJ1-2,15,TRBV11-3,once,CASSLDRGQVNGYTF
TRBJ1-5,18,TRBV27,NA,CASSPSYPAPTGDQPQHF
TRBJ2-5,12,TRBV29-1,NA,CSADRGEETQYF
TRBJ2-1,15,TRBV4-1,many,CASSHGLAGNNEQFF
TRBJ1-4,12,TRBV7-9,once,CASSPGNEKLFF
TRBJ1-1,18,TRBV18,few,CASSHAGKGTGRSTEAFF
TRBJ1-3,16,TRBV5-1,NA,CASQGTVSGSGNTIYF
TRBJ2-2,16,TRBV5-4,NA,CASSLVSGLGTGELFF
TRBJ1-5,14,TRBV3-1/TRBV3-2,NA,CASSHGDSNQPQHF
TRBJ1-5,19,TRBV19,NA,CASSILRQGQVRSNQPQHF
TRBJ1-1,12,TRBV28,NA,CASVRDWTEAFF
TRBJ1-2,14,TRBV6-6,NA,CASSYRGQPYGYTF
TRBJ1-3,16,TRBV4-1,NA,CASSQVGRGRGNTIYF
TRBJ2-5,13,TRBV6-2/TRBV6-3,NA,CASSAPGQETQYF
TRBJ1-1,13,TRBV10-1,NA,CASSKDRNTEAFF
TRBJ1-6,14,TRBV7-9,NA,CASSSTTGYSPLHF
TRBJ2-1,15,TRBV7-9,NA,CASSLGQGLLEVQFF
TRBJ1-5,15,TRBV27,NA,CASSFGGGLNQPQHF
TRBJ1-2,15,TRBV9,NA,CASSVGWTSFYGYTF
TRBJ2-2,16,TRBV28,NA,CASSLLSGGSPGELFF
TRBJ1-6,15,TRBV9,NA,CASSAPGQGHSPLHF
TRBJ1-2,16,TRBV11-3,NA,CASSYRPDRPNYGYTF
TRBJ1-2,15,TRBV14,NA,CASSHRVDRNYGYTF
TRBJ2-5,17,TRBV7-2,NA,CASSLTRLAGGQETQYF
TRBJ1-1,19,TRBV6-2/TRBV6-3,NA,CASSPIKPGPIRGGTEAFF
TRBJ2-3,13,TRBV29-1,NA,CSVDTGGSDTQYF
TRBJ2-1,15,TRBV6-4,few,CASSETGGEYNEQFF
TRBJ1-5,14,TRBV5-5,NA,CASSLTGSNQPQHF
TRBJ1-4,15,TRBV5-6,NA,CASSSGTGRDEKLFF
TRBJ1-2,14,TRBV6-1,NA,CASSEGQGVLGYTF
TRBJ2-5,17,TRBV30,NA,CAWSGLSYRDAWETQYF
TRBJ1-2,15,TRBV7-9,NA,CASSPGGQEARGYTF
TRBJ1-4,15,TRBV5-1,NA,CASSLFGQGSEKLFF
TRBJ1-5,14,TRBV10-3,NA,CAISYSGGGQPQHF
TRBJ2-7,17,TRBV7-2,NA,CASSLDSGRGNSYEQYF
TRBJ1-3,15,TRBV6-5,NA,CASSPSRAGGNTIYF
TRBJ2-1,14,TRBV4-3,NA,CASSQGGASNEQFF
TRBJ1-5,16,TRBV19,NA,CASSIRQGLGNQPQHF
TRBJ1-1,11,TRBV6-5,NA,CASRHRNEAFF
TRBJ2-5,15,TRBV18,NA,CASSPSRLPQETQYF
TRBJ2-3,14,TRBV5-1,NA,CASSLNRVTDTQYF
TRBJ1-4,14,TRBV2,NA,CASSDRGPGEKLFF
TRBJ2-5,16,TRBV6-1,NA,CASSEIGGFFGETQYF
TRBJ1-6,15,TRBV6-5,NA,CASSLDRSWSSPLHF
TRBJ2-3,13,TRBV30,NA,CAWRGRRADTQYF
TRBJ1-6,13,TRBV7-2,few,CASSVGRVEPLHF
TRBJ2-3,14,TRBV7-9,once,CASSLSVGTDTQYF
TRBJ1-6,18,TRBV4-2,NA,CASSQVPPGVILDSPLHF
TRBJ1-1,14,TRBV11-2,NA,CASSLGTPGAEAFF
TRBJ1-2,14,TRBV19,NA,CASSEPGPSSGYTF